A single sample gave rise to the 20 T cell receptor beta chains below, sequenced in a study of radiotherapy plus CTLA-4 blockade in lung cancer. Here immunoSEQ multiplex PCR was the method, and the copy in TCRdb shows in-frame clones only, minus some. Here the sample spans about 80,000 clones, 78% being singletons. Source: peripheral blood, taken from a patient treated with radiotherapy plus ipilimumab. The receptors stem from a human donor with non-small cell lung cancer whose response to radiotherapy plus ipilimumab could not be evaluated. Some clones in this sample may be carry-over from other donors' samples.

The genes are TRBV9 and TRBJ2-1; 12 positions agree with TRBD2. V lost 2 bases and J lost 10; bases outside the gene matches: 7. There are 15 residues in the CDR3. Germline CDR1 and CDR2: SGDLS and YYNGEE. The CDR3 DNA reads TGTGCCAGCAGCGTCCTAGCGGGGGGGCCGGGGGAGCAGTTCTTC. This encodes CASSVLAGGPGEQFF.

The J gene is TRBJ2-3, the V gene TRBV5-4; 12 nucleotides align to TRBD2. Germline values: CDR1 SGHNT, CDR2 YYREEE (reference sequence). After removal of 4 bases from V and 5 bases from J, the junction contained 8 bases not matched to a gene. This CDR3 is 16 amino acids long. CDR3 in amino acids: CASSHTSGGRVDTQYF. CDR3 sequence (DNA): TGTGCCAGCAGCCATACTAGCGGGGGGCGTGTAGATACGCAGTATTTT.

The count of this clone is one. The V gene is TRBV4-1, the J gene TRBJ2-3; TRBD1 agrees at 9 bases. Unmatched junction bases numbered 6, after V lost 1 base and J lost 4 bases. The CDR3 contains 16 residues. From germline, CDR1 is MGHRA and CDR2 YSYEKL. In DNA, the CDR3 is TGCGCCAGCAGCCAAGTCTTCACAGGGGGCCCAGATACGCAGTATTTT. Encoded protein: CASSQVFTGGPDTQYF.

The chain carries TRBV19 and TRBJ1-2; 7 nucleotides align to TRBD1. Per the germline V gene, CDR1 is LNHDA and CDR2 is SQIVND (reference sequence). This CDR3 is built from 13 residues. V lost 5 bases, J lost 4 bases, and 4 bases stayed unmatched. This chain's CDR3 is CASSVQGSYGYTF. Written as DNA, the CDR3 is TGTGCCAGTAGTGTACAGGGGTCCTATGGCTACACCTTC.

V usage is TRBV6-1 and J usage is TRBJ2-1; D may be TRBD2 (6 bases). Trimming pared 3 bases from V and 4 bases from J, leaving 16 bases between. The CDR3 runs to 16 residues. The germline CDR1 and CDR2 sequences are MNHNS and SASEGT. The CDR3 sequence is CASSDNPGLPYNEQFF. CDR3 DNA: TGTGCCAGCAGTGACAACCCGGGACTTCCTTACAATGAGCAGTTCTTC.

The rearrangement joins TRBV4-1 to TRBJ1-1; D gene ambiguous. The CDR3 length is 13 residues. CDR1 and CDR2 from the germline V gene are MGHRA and YSYEKL. The V end lost 4 bases, the J end lost 4 bases, and 10 bases lay between the germline ends. For the CDR3, the DNA is TGCGCCAGCAGCCCTTTTTCGTCCACTGAAGCTTTCTTT. Protein sequence: CASSPFSSTEAFF.

This clone was observed once. V gene TRBV7-2 combines with J gene TRBJ2-7; the match to TRBD2 covers 8 bases. The CDR3 consists of 15 residues. Trimming removed 1 base from V and 2 bases from J; junction bases left unmatched: 4. Per germline, CDR1 SGHTA and CDR2 FQGNSA. The CDR3 coding sequence is TGTGCCAGCAGCTTAGATTGGCGGGGGGCCTACGAGCAGTACTTC. Its translation is CASSLDWRGAYEQYF.

CDR3 residues: CASSLNPSVGGTDTQYF. The CDR3 DNA is TGCGCCAGCAGCCTGAACCCAAGCGTAGGAGGCACAGATACGCAGTATTTT. The genes are TRBV5-1 and TRBJ2-3, with D unclear. CDR1 is SGHRS and CDR2 is YFSETQ in the germline V gene. The CDR3 runs to 17 residues. Trimming removed 4 bases at V and 1 base at J, with 19 bases between. The full variable domain, in which reference TRBV5-1 and TRBJ2-3 provide the parts outside the CDR3, is KAGVTQTPRYLIKTRGQQVTLSCSPISGHRSVSWYQQTPGQGLQFLFEYFSETQRNKGNFPGRFSGRQFSNSRSEMNVSTLELGDSALYLCASSLNPSVGGTDTQYFGPGTRLTVL.

The chain joins TRBV10-3 to TRBJ1-5; 7 bases line up with TRBD1. The CDR3 is 15 amino acids. Germline loops: CDR1 ENHRY, CDR2 SYGVKD. V lost 0 bases, J lost 8 bases, and 7 bases stayed unmatched. This chain's CDR3 is CAISESKGGAEPQHF. The CDR3 DNA reads as TGTGCCATCAGTGAGTCGAAAGGGGGCGCGGAGCCCCAGCATTTT.

The table lists this clone with a few counts. The chain recombines TRBV6-4 with TRBJ1-5; no clear D. The germline V gene has CDR1 MRHNA and CDR2 SNTAGT. This CDR3 is 14 amino acids long. The V end was cut by 6 bases, the J end by 5 bases, with 14 bases between. CDR3 sequence: CASSPFEGDQPQHF. As DNA, the CDR3 is TGTGCCAGCAGCCCCTTTGAGGGTGATCAGCCCCAGCATTTT.

The V and J genes are TRBV7-2 and TRBJ2-7, with 7 bases matching TRBD2. V lost 4 bases, J lost 2 bases, and 8 bases stayed unmatched. This CDR3 region has 15 residues. Germline V lookup: CDR1 SGHTA, CDR2 FQGNSA. The CDR3, as DNA: TGTGCCAGCAGCTCCTGGGACGGGGGGACCTACGAGCAGTACTTC. It specifies CASSSWDGGTYEQYF.

The V gene is TRBV6-1, the J gene TRBJ1-4; TRBD1 agrees at 7 bases. The CDR3 length is 15 residues. The junction had 4 bases not matched to a gene; V was cut back by 2 bases and J by 4 bases. The germline CDR1 and CDR2 sequences are MNHNS and SASEGT. This chain's CDR3 is CASSEIWDSNEKLFF. Written as DNA, the CDR3 is TGTGCCAGCAGTGAAATTTGGGACAGTAATGAAAAACTGTTTTTT.

The rearrangement links TRBV11-3 to TRBJ2-3; weak D call: TRBD1 (6 bases). The ends were cut back, 5 bases at V and 9 bases at J, with 15 bases in the middle. The CDR3 is made up of 13 amino acids. Looked up from germline, CDR1 is SGHNT and CDR2 is YENEEA. The CDR3 reads CASSIGQSETQYF. In DNA form, the CDR3 reads TGTGCCAGCAGCATCGGACAGAGTGAAACGCAGTATTTT.

There are a few counts of this clone. The V and J genes are TRBV9 and TRBJ2-7; a weak D match, TRBD1 (5 bases). Trimming removed 0 bases from V and 2 bases from J, with 12 bases in between. CDR1 is SGDLS, CDR2 YYNGEE, per germline. This CDR3 spans 15 amino acids. The CDR3, as DNA: TGTGCCAGCAGCGTAGCCGACAGTTGCCCCTACGAGCAGTACTTC. It specifies CASSVADSCPYEQYF.

CDR3 sequence reads: CAIKGRQGAGDTQYF. The CDR3 region has the DNA TGTGCCATCAAGGGTCGGCAGGGGGCAGGAGATACGCAGTATTTT. The V call is TRBV10-3, the J call TRBJ2-3; 8 bases fit TRBD1. Germline V lookup: CDR1 ENHRY, CDR2 SYGVKD. The junction had 11 bases not matched to a gene; V was cut back by 7 bases and J by 5 bases. CDR3 length: 15 amino acids.

V gene TRBV2 combines with J gene TRBJ2-1; weak D call: TRBD1 (6 bases). Germline CDR1 reads SNHLY; CDR2 reads FYNNEI. The CDR3 contains 15 residues. With 7 bases removed from V and 7 bases from J, the gap between germline ends came to 20 bases. CDR3 residues: CASTERTGSLNEQFF. CDR3 coding DNA: TGTGCCAGCACCGAGAGAACAGGGTCGTTGAATGAGCAGTTCTTC.

The V and J genes are TRBV28 and TRBJ1-1; D not resolved. This CDR3 has 13 residues. V was pared by 7 bases and J by 9 bases, with 18 bases between. Germline lookup yields CDR1 MDHEN and CDR2 SYDVKM. This chain's CDR3 is CASTRHGQAQAFF. As DNA, the CDR3 is TGTGCCAGCACCCGTCATGGTCAGGCCCAAGCTTTCTTT.

A single count supports this clone. The V and J genes are TRBV15 and TRBJ2-3; D gene uncertain. Germline-derived CDR1 and CDR2 are LNHNV and YYDKDF (reference sequence). Trimming took 0 bases from V and 4 from J, leaving 5 bases between them. The CDR3 runs 13 residues. The CDR3 nucleotides read TGTGCCACCAGCAGAGACGTTTCAGATACGCAGTATTTT. Translated, it gives CATSRDVSDTQYF.

This clone came up once. At one of its ends the junction is not consistent with the germline gene, which may arise from a read error. This rearrangement joins TRBV7-7 to TRBJ2-3; unclear D gene. There are 13 residues in the CDR3. Per the germline V gene, CDR1 is SSHAT and CDR2 is FNYEAQ (reference sequence). The CDR3 sequence: CASSLDLADTQYF. CDR3 DNA sequence: TGTGCTAGCAGCTTAGACTTGGCAGATACGCAGTATTTT.

This clone was seen just once. The CDR3 sequence is CASSLEWDRGNQPQHF. The CDR3 DNA is TGTGCCAGCAGCCTCGAATGGGACAGGGGCAATCAGCCCCAGCATTTT. The chain couples TRBV5-5 to TRBJ1-5; 9 nucleotides agree with TRBD1. The length of the CDR3 is 16 residues. Trimming at V came to 4 bases and at J to 2 bases, leaving 7 bases not matched to a gene. CDR1 is SGHKS, CDR2 YYEKEE, per germline (reference sequence).